What follows are 14 T cell receptor beta chains derived from one specimen sequenced in a study of T cells in localized non-small cell lung cancer. The assay was immunoSEQ multiplex PCR, and TCRdb's table has in-frame clones only and misses some. The sample holds approximately 30,000 clones, over 75% seen once. Material: peripheral blood, obtained before any cancer treatment. Receptor source: a male donor at least 60 years old with stage III lung adenocarcinoma.

The chain combines TRBV7-6 with TRBJ1-2; 8 bases align to TRBD1. CDR1 and CDR2 from the germline V gene are SGHVS and FNYEAQ. There are 13 residues in the CDR3. J lost 6 bases, V lost 1 base, and 1 base had no gene match. The CDR3 nucleotides are TGTGCCAGCAGCTTAGGACAGGGGAATGGCTACACCTTC. Its translation: CASSLGQGNGYTF. Drawing the rest from reference TRBV7-6 and TRBJ1-2, the complete variable domain is GAGVSQSPRYKVTKRGQDVALRCDPISGHVSLYWYRQALGQGPEFLTYFNYEAQQDKSGLPNDRFSAERPEGSISTLTIQRTEQRDSAMYRCASSLGQGNGYTFGSGTRLTVV.

This rearrangement joins TRBV2 to TRBJ1-3; tentative D call: TRBD1 (6 bases). CDR1 and CDR2 from the germline V gene are SNHLY and FYNNEI. CDR3 size: 14 residues. V was clipped by 6 bases and J by 0 bases, with 9 bases between them. CDR3 bases: TGTGCCAGCAGGGAGGACAGCTCTGGAAACACCATATATTTT. Encoded protein: CASREDSSGNTIYF. Complete variable domain (other parts from reference TRBV2 and TRBJ1-3): EPEVTQTPSHQVTQMGQEVILRCVPISNHLYFYWYRQILGQKVEFLVSFYNNEISEKSEIFDDQFSVERPDGSNFTLKIRSTKLEDSAMYFCASREDSSGNTIYFGEGSWLTVV.

This clone was observed a handful of times. The rearrangement joins TRBV28 to TRBJ2-3, with D tentatively TRBD2 (5 bases). The CDR3 totals 13 residues. With 5 bases removed from V and 2 bases from J, the gap between germline ends came to 8 bases. From germline, CDR1 is MDHEN and CDR2 SYDVKM. The DNA for the CDR3 is TGTGCCAGCAGTAGCGGCCTCACAGATACGCAGTATTTT. As protein: CASSSGLTDTQYF.

Only one count was recorded for this clone. The chain is built from TRBV14 and TRBJ1-2, with D maybe TRBD1 (5 bases). V lost 1 base, J lost 0 bases, and 9 bases lay in between. CDR1 and CDR2 from the germline V gene are SGHDN and FVKESK. The CDR3 length is 15 residues. The CDR3 protein is CASSQGQTANYGYTF. Here the CDR3 DNA reads TGTGCCAGCAGCCAAGGACAGACAGCTAACTATGGCTACACCTTC.

The V call is TRBV6-1, the J call TRBJ2-6; 8 bases match TRBD1. CDR3 length equals 14 residues. V was clipped by 6 bases and J by 4 bases; unmatched bases: 2. Germline V lookup: CDR1 MNHNS, CDR2 SASEGT. The CDR3 protein is CASRRTGGANVLTF. The CDR3 DNA sequence: TGTGCCAGCAGGAGGACAGGGGGGGCCAACGTCCTGACTTTC.

This clone was seen a handful of times. CDR3 DNA sequence: TGTGCCAGTAGTCCGACTAGCGGGGGCTCTGGGGCCAACGTCCTGACTTTC. It is translated as CASSPTSGGSGANVLTF. V is TRBV19 and J is TRBJ2-6; 12 nucleotides agree with TRBD2. V was pared by 5 bases and J by 0 bases, with 2 bases of the junction left unmatched. From germline, CDR1 is LNHDA and CDR2 SQIVND (reference sequence). The CDR3 runs to 17 residues.

In DNA, the CDR3 is TGTGCCAGCAGTTCCGGGACAGGGATTAATGAGCAGTTCTTC. Translating gives CASSSGTGINEQFF. This rearrangement joins TRBV7-3 to TRBJ2-1; 9 nucleotides align to TRBD1. CDR1 SGHTA and CDR2 FQGTGA come from the germline V gene. CDR3 length: 14 amino acids. With V trimmed by 6 bases and J by 7 bases, 7 bases remained unmatched.

The gene calls are TRBV7-2 and TRBJ2-7; TRBD2 aligns across 7 bases. The CDR3 totals 16 residues. After removal of 5 bases from V and 0 bases from J, the junction contained 10 bases not matched to a gene. The germline gives CDR1 SGHTA, CDR2 FQGNSA. The CDR3 DNA follows: TGTGCCAGCAGCGCAAGATCGGGGGGACTCTCCTACGAGCAGTACTTC. Translation gives CASSARSGGLSYEQYF.

For this clone: One junction end does not reproduce the germline sequence, and a read error may be involved. The rearrangement uses TRBV10-3 and TRBJ1-1, with a possible D match to TRBD1 (5 bases). There are 13 residues in the CDR3. Germline V gene data show CDR1 as ENHRY and CDR2 as SYGVKD. The CDR3: CAIKGPVNTETFF. CDR3 in DNA: TGTGCCATCAAGGGGCCCGTAAACACTGAAACTTTCTTT.

This clone turned up a few times. The chain combines TRBV5-5 with TRBJ1-5; D is perhaps TRBD1 (5 bases). Germline CDR1 and CDR2: SGHKS and YYEKEE (reference sequence). CDR3 length equals 16 residues. Trimming removed 0 bases from V and 2 bases from J, with 12 bases in between. CDR3 nucleotide sequence: TGTGCCAGCAGCTTGGGGTCCACAGGTGGCAATCAGCCCCAGCATTTT. It translates to CASSLGSTGGNQPQHF. Full variable domain (rest looked up from reference TRBV5-5 and TRBJ1-5): DAGVTQSPTHLIKTRGQQVTLRCSPISGHKSVSWYQQVLGQGPQFIFQYYEKEERGRGNFPDRFSARQFPNYSSELNVNALLLGDSALYLCASSLGSTGGNQPQHFGDGTRLSIL.

The genes are TRBV6-5 and TRBJ1-4; D is unresolved. Germline loops: CDR1 MNHEY, CDR2 SVGAGI. The CDR3 covers 15 residues. The V end lost 5 bases, the J end lost 7 bases, and 17 bases lay between the germline ends. The CDR3, as DNA: TGTGCCAGCAGTCCGAAGAGGTGGGCGAGTGAAAAACTGTTTTTT. Amino acids: CASSPKRWASEKLFF.

The chain is built from TRBV29-1 and TRBJ2-1; 11 bases are a match to TRBD2. This CDR3 comprises 13 residues. Trimming at V came to 7 bases and at J to 15 bases, leaving 14 bases not matched to a gene. Germline V lookup: CDR1 SQVTM, CDR2 ANQGSEA. The CDR3 DNA sequence: TGCAGCGCATTGGTAGCGGGGGGGCCCGTGGGGTTCTTC. This encodes CSALVAGGPVGFF.

V is TRBV5-3 and J is TRBJ2-3; no clear D. TRBV5-3 is an ORF; its function is uncertain. This CDR3 has 17 amino acids. The V end lost 0 bases, the J end lost 1 base, and 15 bases lay between the germline ends. The CDR3 here is CARSLAMAKRRTDTQYF. CDR3 in DNA: TGTGCCAGAAGCTTGGCCATGGCTAAAAGGCGCACAGATACGCAGTATTTT.

The J gene is TRBJ2-7, the V gene TRBV5-4; tentatively, D is TRBD1 (6 bases). Germline V gene lookup returns CDR1 SGHNT and CDR2 YYREEE (reference sequence). V lost 5 bases to trimming and J lost 5 bases, with 17 bases between them. The CDR3 consists of 14 residues. For the CDR3, the DNA is TGTGCCAGCAGTTCCAGGGGAGTAAGGAACGAGCAGTACTTC. As protein: CASSSRGVRNEQYF.